A single sample is the source of the 8 T cell receptor beta chains below, sequenced in a study of shared clonotypes between healthy human individuals. Data came from immunoSEQ multiplex PCR; TCRdb stores just in-frame clones and leaves some out. The repertoire has about 2.1 million clones, roughly 91% of them found once; the top ten carry under 2%. In the naive CD8 group, cells lacked CD45RO and were positively selected for CCR7, so terminally differentiated effector memory CD45RA+ cells were left out. The sequenced sample was naive CD8+ T cells from PBMCs. The receptor set was obtained from a young man in good health. Some clones in this sample may be carry-over from other donors' samples.

V gene TRBV7-2 combines with J gene TRBJ2-7; D gene unclear. Looked up from germline, CDR1 is SGHTA and CDR2 is FQGNSA. The CDR3 loop spans 13 amino acids. V lost 4 bases and J 5 bases, leaving 12 bases between the germline ends. The CDR3 reads CASSSVVGNEQYF. The CDR3 DNA sequence: TGTGCCAGCAGCTCTGTAGTGGGAAACGAGCAGTACTTC.

The chain uses TRBV6-4 and TRBJ2-1; the match to TRBD2 covers 9 bases. From germline, CDR1 is MRHNA and CDR2 SNTAGT. This CDR3 contains 14 residues. J gave up 5 bases and V 6 bases, and 5 bases lay outside the gene matches. This CDR3 is CASRETSGDNEQFF. DNA of the CDR3: TGTGCCAGCAGAGAGACTAGCGGAGACAATGAGCAGTTCTTC.

With regard to this clone: The sample contains more than one DNA sequence encoding this CDR3. This chain connects TRBV27 to TRBJ2-1, with no clear D. This CDR3 has 15 amino acids. CDR1 and CDR2 (germline): MNHEY, SMNVEV (reference sequence). V was clipped by 8 bases and J by 0 bases, with 14 bases between them. The CDR3 bases are TGTGCCAGCTCCCTGGACGGTAGCTCCTACAATGAGCAGTTCTTC. Its protein product is CASSLDGSSYNEQFF.

The chain has TRBV4-1 and TRBJ2-1; 9 positions match TRBD2. With V trimmed by 4 bases and J by 6 bases, 7 bases remained unmatched. CDR1 and CDR2 (germline): MGHRA, YSYEKL. The CDR3 has 15 amino acids. CDR3 nucleotides: TGCGCCAGCAGCCGACTAGCGGAGCGGCCCAATGAGCAGTTCTTC. This sequence encodes CASSRLAERPNEQFF.

The chain's CDR3 is CASSITSGRALETQYF. CDR3 sequence (DNA): TGTGCCAGCAGCATAACTAGCGGGAGGGCCCTGGAGACCCAGTACTTC. V usage is TRBV9 and J usage is TRBJ2-5, with TRBD2 matching 13 bases. V shed 4 bases, J shed 5 bases, and the junction held 8 bases outside the gene matches. Germline V lookup: CDR1 SGDLS, CDR2 YYNGEE. The CDR3 runs 16 residues.

This chain links TRBV10-1 with TRBJ2-7; D might be TRBD1 (5 bases). V lost 3 bases and J lost 5, with 14 bases in between. This CDR3 is 14 amino acids long. Germline values: CDR1 WNHNN, CDR2 SYGVQD (reference sequence). The CDR3 bases are TGCGCCAGCAGTGAAAGGGGCCGGCCCGACGAGCAGTACTTC. As protein: CASSERGRPDEQYF.

The chain has TRBV7-9 and TRBJ2-2; D is undetermined. Looked up from germline, CDR1 is SEHNR and CDR2 is FQNEAQ (reference sequence). This CDR3 contains 11 residues. Trimming stripped 1 base from V and 8 bases from J, with 2 bases between. The CDR3 sequence: CASSLEGELFF. CDR3 in DNA: TGTGCCAGCAGCTTAGAAGGGGAGCTGTTTTTT.

CDR3 protein: CASSRTSGRVETQYF. CDR3 sequence (DNA): TGTGCCAGCAGCAGGACTAGCGGGAGGGTGGAGACCCAGTACTTC. The gene calls are TRBV7-6 and TRBJ2-5; TRBD2 agrees at 15 bases. The germline CDR1 and CDR2 sequences are SGHVS and FNYEAQ. V dropped 5 bases and J dropped 5; count of bases not matched to a gene: 3. This CDR3 has 15 residues.